The rows below give T cell receptor beta chains drawn from one sample of a study of blood T cell repertoires in COVID-19. Measured with immunoSEQ multiplex PCR; TCRdb has only the in-frame clones, and not every one. This sample has under 350,000 clones; roughly 83% occur once, and the top ten carry 4.6%. The specimen was peripheral blood. These TCRs come from a man in his 60s who had recovered from COVID-19. Each CDR3 is given with its conserved first and last residue. Each record gives: V gene, J gene, clone size, D gene, CDR3 DNA, CDR3 protein. A D gene is named only where the DNA matches it firmly. Expanded clones get a size class; other rows say once, few or many, or leave the size out.

>TRBV5-1|TRBJ2-1|NA|TRBD1
TGCGCCAGCAGCCCCGGGACAGGGTATGAGGACAATGAGCAGTTCTTC
CASSPGTGYEDNEQFF
>TRBV10-1|TRBJ1-1|NA|TRBD1
TGCGCCAGCAGCGGGACAGGAGAAAACACTGAAGCTTTCTTT
CASSGTGENTEAFF
>TRBV7-9|TRBJ2-1|NA|NA
TGTGCCAGCAGCAGCGAGGCAGGGGCCTACAATGAGCAGTTCTTC
CASSSEAGAYNEQFF
>TRBV2|TRBJ1-4|NA|TRBD1
TGTGCCAGCAGTCTAGGGACAGAGGGTGAAAAACTGTTTTTT
CASSLGTEGEKLFF
>TRBV19|TRBJ2-7|NA|NA
TGTGCCAGTAGTATTACAGTCGGATATTACGAGCAGTACTTC
CASSITVGYYEQYF
>TRBV7-8|TRBJ1-6|NA|TRBD1
TGTGCCAGCAGCTTAGTTAGTACAGGGGGTAATTCACCCCTCCACTTT
CASSLVSTGGNSPLHF
>TRBV12-1|TRBJ2-7|NA|NA
TGTGCCCTCGAGCCGGGACTTTCAGAACCCTACGAGCAGTACTTC
CALEPGLSEPYEQYF
>TRBV5-1|TRBJ1-1|once|TRBD1
TGCGCCAGCAGCTTAGGGGGCCCCACTGAAGCTTTCTTT
CASSLGGPTEAFF
>TRBV25-1|TRBJ1-4|NA|NA
TGTGCCAGCAGTGCCCGGTCTGCAACTAATGAAAAACTGTTTTTT
CASSARSATNEKLFF
>TRBV19|TRBJ2-7|NA|TRBD1
TGTGCCAGTAGTACCAAGACAGGGTTCTACGAGCAGTACTTC
CASSTKTGFYEQYF
>TRBV5-1|TRBJ1-4|NA|NA
TGCGCCAGCAGCTTGGCCGGGAGGTCGGGGCTGTTTTTT
CASSLAGRSGLFF
>TRBV7-9|TRBJ1-2|NA|NA
TGTGCCAGCAGCTCCCAGTCTCCGGGGGTTGGTGGCTACACCTTC
CASSSQSPGVGGYTF
>TRBV6-2/TRBV6-3|TRBJ2-1|NA|TRBD2
TGTGCCAGCAGCTCAGCGGGGACTGGAGAGCAGTTCTTC
CASSSAGTGEQFF
>TRBV9|TRBJ1-2|NA|TRBD1
TGTGCCAGCAGCGATACGGGGACAGATTACTATGGCTACACCTTC
CASSDTGTDYYGYTF
>TRBV6-5|TRBJ2-7|NA|NA
TGTGCCAGCAGCCGGGGCTCCTACGAGCAGTACTTC
CASSRGSYEQYF
>TRBV2|TRBJ2-7|NA|NA
TGTGCCAGCGAAGGGGGCGAGCAGTACTTC
CASEGGEQYF
>TRBV7-6|TRBJ2-2|few|TRBD2
TGTGCCAGCAGCTTAGTAGCGGGGGCAAACACCGGGGAGCTGTTTTTT
CASSLVAGANTGELFF
>TRBV5-1|TRBJ2-1|NA|NA
TGCGCCAGCAGCTTGGCCGGGAATTTGAATGAGCAGTTCTTC
CASSLAGNLNEQFF
>TRBV6-6|TRBJ1-2|NA|TRBD1
TGTGCCAGCAGTTACTCCGGGGCAGGGGGATATGGCTACACCTTC
CASSYSGAGGYGYTF
>TRBV1|TRBJ2-1|many|NA
TGCACCAGCAGCCAAAATGGGCCGAGCGGGAGCACCTACAATGAGCAGTTCTTC
CTSSQNGPSGSTYNEQFF
>TRBV7-3|TRBJ2-3|NA|NA
TGTGCCAGCAGTAATACAGATACGCAGTATTTT
CASSNTDTQYF
>TRBV5-1|TRBJ2-7|few|NA
TGCGCCAGCAGCTCCTACTACGAGCAGTACTTC
CASSSYYEQYF
>TRBV6-5|TRBJ2-1|few|TRBD1
TGTGCCAGCAGGAGGACAGGGGACGGTGAGCAGTTCTTC
CASRRTGDGEQFF
>TRBV18|TRBJ1-1|NA|NA
TGTGCCAGCTCACCATTTACAGGATTGAACACTGAAGCTTTCTTT
CASSPFTGLNTEAFF
>TRBV24-1|TRBJ2-1|NA|NA
TGTGCCACCAGTGATTCGTCACAAGGCGGTGAGCAGTTCTTC
CATSDSSQGGEQFF
>TRBV5-1|TRBJ2-2|NA|NA
TGCGCCAGCAGAAACTACGCGAACACCGGGGAGCTGTTTTTT
CASRNYANTGELFF
>TRBV5-1|TRBJ2-2|NA|NA
TGCGCCAGCAGCTTTAATGCAGGGAACACCGGGGAGCTGTTTTTT
CASSFNAGNTGELFF
>TRBV3-1/TRBV3-2|TRBJ2-2|NA|NA
TGTGCCAGCAGCCCCCGACAGGATTATAACGGGGAGCTGTTTTTT
CASSPRQDYNGELFF
>TRBV5-1|TRBJ1-2|NA|TRBD1
TGCGCCAGCGGTAGGGACAGAAACTCTCAGAGCTATGGCTACACCTTC
CASGRDRNSQSYGYTF
>TRBV2|TRBJ1-5|NA|NA
TGTGCCAGCAGTGGTTTCGTGTCAGGGGTTCAGCCCCAGCATTTT
CASSGFVSGVQPQHF
>TRBV6-2/TRBV6-3|TRBJ2-1|NA|NA
TGTGCCAGCAGCCGGTTCCAGGGGGGATACAATGAGCAGTTCTTC
CASSRFQGGYNEQFF
>TRBV9|TRBJ2-1|NA|TRBD2
TGTGCCAGCAGCGTAGTCGCGGCGGGGGGGCGCAATGAGCAGTTCTTC
CASSVVAAGGRNEQFF
>TRBV18|TRBJ1-1|NA|NA
TGTGCCAGCCGGGGGACGGCGAACACTGAAGCTTTCTTT
CASRGTANTEAFF
>TRBV6-5|TRBJ2-7|NA|TRBD2
TGTGCCAGCAGTTGGGAGATCGGGAGGGAGCAGTACTTC
CASSWEIGREQYF
>TRBV6-5|TRBJ2-7|NA|TRBD2
TGTGCCAGCAGTTACGGGCGCGGGAGTCTCGAGCAGTACTTC
CASSYGRGSLEQYF
>TRBV9|TRBJ2-1|NA|TRBD2
TGTGCCAGCAGCCTCTCAGCGGGGGGCCCGAATGAGCAGTTCTTC
CASSLSAGGPNEQFF
>TRBV28|TRBJ1-5|NA|NA
TGTGCCAGCAGTCTGGTCCCGGATCAGCCCCAGCATTTT
CASSLVPDQPQHF
>TRBV19|TRBJ2-5|NA|NA
TGTGCCAGTAGTATATGGGCAGGGGGGCAAGAGACCCAGTACTTC
CASSIWAGGQETQYF
>TRBV19|TRBJ1-5|many|NA
TGTGCCAGTAGTATAAGCCCGTGGAGGGCTGACAATCAGCCCCAGCATTTT
CASSISPWRADNQPQHF
>TRBV28|TRBJ2-4|NA|NA
TGTGCCAGCAGTTCCGATCACGATCGGGACATTCAGTACTTC
CASSSDHDRDIQYF
>TRBV19|TRBJ2-1|NA|TRBD2
TGTGCCAGTAGTACCTCACTAGCGGGAGGTGAGCAGTTCTTC
CASSTSLAGGEQFF
>TRBV27|TRBJ1-5|NA|TRBD1
TGTGCCAGCAGTTGGGACAGGGCGCAGCCCCAGCATTTT
CASSWDRAQPQHF
>TRBV6-5|TRBJ2-2|NA|NA
TGTGCCAGCACCGGGGCCGGGGAGCTGTTTTTT
CASTGAGELFF
>TRBV5-1|TRBJ1-4|NA|TRBD1
TGCGCCAGCAGCTTGGCCCCGACAGGGGGCGGTGAAAAACTGTTTTTT
CASSLAPTGGGEKLFF
>TRBV15|TRBJ2-1|NA|NA
TGTGCCACCAGCAGAGGCATTGCAGGGGTCGATAATGAGCAGTTCTTC
CATSRGIAGVDNEQFF
>TRBV13|TRBJ2-3|NA|TRBD2
TGTGCCAGCAGCCATTTGGGGGAGGGGTCGCCAGATACGCAGTATTTT
CASSHLGEGSPDTQYF
>TRBV28|TRBJ1-4|once|TRBD1
TGTGCCAGCAGCACCTCAACGACAGGGGGTTATGAAAAACTGTTTTTT
CASSTSTTGGYEKLFF
>TRBV6-5|TRBJ1-5|NA|NA
TGTGCCAGCACCGCCTCGGTGGGGGGGAAGCAGCCCCAGCATTTT
CASTASVGGKQPQHF
>TRBV19|TRBJ2-1|NA|TRBD1
TGTGCCAGTAGTCCGGGGACAGATCTAACGTCCACATACAATGAGCAGTTCTTC
CASSPGTDLTSTYNEQFF
>TRBV5-1|TRBJ2-3|once|NA
TGCGCCAGCAGCCTCGGACAGCCCGGGGATACGCAGTATTTT
CASSLGQPGDTQYF
>TRBV9|TRBJ1-5|NA|NA
TGTGCCAGCAGCGTAGGATCGGGGGGCAATCAGCCCCAGCATTTT
CASSVGSGGNQPQHF
>TRBV6-6|TRBJ2-5|NA|TRBD2
TGTGCCAGCAATGGGCGGGGGGCTCTAGAGACCCAGTACTTC
CASNGRGALETQYF
>TRBV15|TRBJ2-2|NA|NA
TGTGCCACCGGTACGGTGGGGGCGGGCTTTACCGGGGAGCTGTTTTTT
CATGTVGAGFTGELFF
>TRBV5-5|TRBJ2-3|NA|NA
TGTGCCAGCAGCTCACCGGGACTGTGCACAGATACGCAGTATTTT
CASSSPGLCTDTQYF
>TRBV29-1|TRBJ2-3|NA|NA
TGCAGCGTTGTTTCTAGCACAGATACGCAGTATTTT
CSVVSSTDTQYF
>TRBV5-4|TRBJ1-2|NA|TRBD1
TGTGCCAGCGCCGAGCCTGTGAACAGGGGTCTTGGTTGGGACTATGGCTACACCTTC
CASAEPVNRGLGWDYGYTF
>TRBV5-6|TRBJ1-5|NA|TRBD1
TGTGCCAGCAGCTTGGAAGGACAGGGGGCGTGGGAGCCCCAGCATTTT
CASSLEGQGAWEPQHF
>TRBV6-5|TRBJ1-1|NA|NA
TGTGCCAGCGGTTTCGGGGGTGAAGCTTTCTTT
CASGFGGEAFF
>TRBV24-1|TRBJ1-2|NA|NA
TGTGCCACCAGTGGGAGCTATGGCTACACCTTC
CATSGSYGYTF